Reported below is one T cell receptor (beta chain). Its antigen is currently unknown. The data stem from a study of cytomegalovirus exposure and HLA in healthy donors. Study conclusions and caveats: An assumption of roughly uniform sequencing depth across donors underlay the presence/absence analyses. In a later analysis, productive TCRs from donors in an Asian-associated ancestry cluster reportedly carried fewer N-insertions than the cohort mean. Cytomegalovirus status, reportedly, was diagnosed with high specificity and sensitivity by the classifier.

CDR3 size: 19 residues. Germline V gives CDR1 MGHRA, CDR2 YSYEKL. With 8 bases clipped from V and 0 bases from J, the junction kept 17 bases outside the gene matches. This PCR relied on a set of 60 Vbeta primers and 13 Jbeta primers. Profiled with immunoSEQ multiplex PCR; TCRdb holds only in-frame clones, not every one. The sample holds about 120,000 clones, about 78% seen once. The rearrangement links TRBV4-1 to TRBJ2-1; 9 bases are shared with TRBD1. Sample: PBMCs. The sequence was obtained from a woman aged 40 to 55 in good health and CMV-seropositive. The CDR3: CASANPDRGPLSSYNEQFF. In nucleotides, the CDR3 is TGCGCCAGCGCTAACCCGGACAGGGGACCCTTAAGCTCCTACAATGAGCAGTTCTTC.